This TCR beta chain derives from a study of PD-1 blockade in classical Hodgkin lymphoma. No patient escaped relapse after autologous stem cell transplantation, and brentuximab vedotin exposure varied. The CDR3 runs 18 residues. CDR1 and CDR2 from the germline V gene are MGHRA and YSYEKL. Unmatched junction bases numbered 4, after V lost 0 bases and J lost 0 bases. Some clones are missing from TCRdb's copy, which holds only in-frame ones; the method was immunoSEQ multiplex PCR. The table records roughly 61,000 clones, 85% to 95% of them present only once. Sequencing used peripheral blood mononuclear cells (PBMCs), obtained before the second cycle of nivolumab. V usage is TRBV4-1 and J usage is TRBJ2-6; 8 bases are shared with TRBD1. The TCR originated in a human donor with classical Hodgkin lymphoma. The CDR3 DNA sequence: TGCGCCAGCAGCCAAGACGGGACAGGAGTCTCTGGGGCCAACGTCCTGACTTTC. As protein: CASSQDGTGVSGANVLTF.